These T cell receptor beta chains were read from a single sample in a study of blood T cell repertoires in COVID-19. The table came from immunoSEQ multiplex PCR; TCRdb's copy has only in-frame clones and leaves some out. This table has under 450,000 clones, 70% to 90% appearing once. What was sequenced was peripheral blood. The source is a woman between 40 and 55 years old with COVID-19, enrolled during active disease. Both conserved end residues are part of each CDR3. The D gene is left open where the match is weak. Size tells how often a clone was seen (once, few, many) or the class of an expanded clone, and some rows leave it out.

J,D,V,size,DNA,CDR3
TRBJ1-2,.,TRBV7-2,.,TGTGCCAGCAGCTTACGGCAAAACGGGGGCTACACCTTC,CASSLRQNGGYTF
TRBJ2-7,TRBD2,TRBV27,.,TGTGCCAGCAGTTTGCGGGAGAGGTGGACCTACGAGCAGTACTTC,CASSLRERWTYEQYF
TRBJ2-5,.,TRBV5-1,.,TGCGCCAGCAGCTTGGGTGAGGGAGGAGAGACCCAGTACTTC,CASSLGEGGETQYF
TRBJ2-3,.,TRBV27,.,TGTGCCAGCAGTTCCTACACAGATACGCAGTATTTT,CASSSYTDTQYF
TRBJ1-2,.,TRBV5-1,once,TGCGCCAGCAGACCGAACCCCGGGACAATTGATGGCTACACCTTC,CASRPNPGTIDGYTF
TRBJ2-7,TRBD1,TRBV6-5,.,TGTGCCAGCAGTTACGGGGACAGGACCTACGAGCAGTACTTC,CASSYGDRTYEQYF
TRBJ1-1,.,TRBV7-3,.,TGTGCCAGCAGCTTAAATTGGGGCATGAACACTGAAGCTTTCTTT,CASSLNWGMNTEAFF
TRBJ1-4,.,TRBV18,.,TGTGCCAGCTCAGAGCAGCAGGACTCCGCAACTAATGAAAAACTGTTTTTT,CASSEQQDSATNEKLFF
TRBJ2-7,TRBD1,TRBV6-2/TRBV6-3,.,TGTGCCAGCAGTAAGGGGGCACGATCCTACGAGCAGTACTTC,CASSKGARSYEQYF
TRBJ2-1,.,TRBV27,once,TGTGCCAGCAGTTTCGCTAGTGACGGTTACAATGAGCAGTTCTTC,CASSFASDGYNEQFF
TRBJ1-4,.,TRBV27,.,TGTGCCAGCAGTTTTTTGGGGGGGAATGAAAAACTGTTTTTT,CASSFLGGNEKLFF
TRBJ2-3,TRBD2,TRBV19,.,TGTGCCAGTACCGAGCCCAGCGGGGGACTCACAGATACGCAGTATTTT,CASTEPSGGLTDTQYF
TRBJ1-2,TRBD1,TRBV20-1,.,TGCAGTGCCCACAGGGGGCGGGGCTACACCTTC,CSAHRGRGYTF
TRBJ1-2,.,TRBV5-6,few,TGTGCCAGCAGCTTGGTAGAGTTCGGGGGTGGCTACACCTTC,CASSLVEFGGGYTF
TRBJ2-5,.,TRBV27,.,TGTGCCAGCAGTTTATTTTGGGACAACGGCCAAGAGACCCAGTACTTC,CASSLFWDNGQETQYF
TRBJ1-6,.,TRBV5-1,.,TGCGCCAGCAGCTTGACACCCGGGAATTCACCCCTCCACTTT,CASSLTPGNSPLHF
TRBJ2-7,TRBD1,TRBV28,.,TGTGCCAGCAGTACCACCGGGACAGGGAAGAGCGAGCAGTACTTC,CASSTTGTGKSEQYF
TRBJ1-1,TRBD1,TRBV6-5,.,TGTGCCAGCAGTTACACGGGCAGGGGGCGCGTCGCTGAAGCTTTCTTT,CASSYTGRGRVAEAFF
TRBJ1-2,.,TRBV28,.,TGTGCCAGCAGTTTAGATTCGCGAGGCTACACCTTC,CASSLDSRGYTF
TRBJ1-6,.,TRBV7-9,once,TGTGCCAGCAGCTTCGAGGAGGCAGCACCCCTCCACTTT,CASSFEEAAPLHF